The clone carrying this TCR beta chain was counted a few times. Its cognate antigen is unknown. Germline and junction disagree at one end, which may indicate a read error. The identical CDR3 is also encoded by other nucleotide sequences in the sample. TCRB transcripts that were expressed got sequenced, as all of the isolated RNA had been reverse transcribed. Clones were sequenced by immunoSEQ multiplex PCR, and TCRdb holds only the in-frame ones, with some missing. Among around 450,000 clones listed, 9.5% to 12% were seen once. Germline values: CDR1 SGHTA, CDR2 FQGNSA. The CDR3 is 14 residues long. This entry is derived from a study of beta chain features in type 1 diabetes. General study findings and limits: The question left open here concerned HLA type influencing TCRB rearrangement.

Purity exceeded 95% in all sorted populations. The receptor was isolated from a woman between 18 and 30 years old in good health. The sample was naive CD4+ T cells from blood. The chain uses TRBV7-2 and TRBJ2-5; 10 nucleotides line up with TRBD2. The chain's CDR3 is CASSLAGVQETQYF. DNA for the CDR3: TGTGCCAGCAGCCTAGCGGGAGTTCAAGAGACCCAGTACTTC.